The subject of this entry is one T cell receptor (beta chain). This entry comes from a study of blood T cell repertoires in COVID-19. Study context: Acute and convalescent COVID-19 specimens originated in the United States, Italy and Spain.

Clones were sequenced by immunoSEQ multiplex PCR, and TCRdb holds only the in-frame ones, with some missing. The data hold some 99,000 clones, with more than 65% observed a single time. The origin of this receptor is a woman older than 75 with acute or convalescent COVID-19. The sequenced material came from peripheral blood.

Written as DNA, the CDR3 is TGTGCCAGCAGCTTGGGGACAGGGGGGCCGTACGGGACCCAGTACTTC. This codes for CASSLGTGGPYGTQYF. The chain joins TRBV5-6 to TRBJ2-5, with TRBD1 matching over 10 bases. V lost 0 bases to trimming and J lost 7 bases; unmatched junction nucleotides: 9. The CDR3 contains 16 residues. Germline CDR1 and CDR2: SGHDT and YYEEEE.